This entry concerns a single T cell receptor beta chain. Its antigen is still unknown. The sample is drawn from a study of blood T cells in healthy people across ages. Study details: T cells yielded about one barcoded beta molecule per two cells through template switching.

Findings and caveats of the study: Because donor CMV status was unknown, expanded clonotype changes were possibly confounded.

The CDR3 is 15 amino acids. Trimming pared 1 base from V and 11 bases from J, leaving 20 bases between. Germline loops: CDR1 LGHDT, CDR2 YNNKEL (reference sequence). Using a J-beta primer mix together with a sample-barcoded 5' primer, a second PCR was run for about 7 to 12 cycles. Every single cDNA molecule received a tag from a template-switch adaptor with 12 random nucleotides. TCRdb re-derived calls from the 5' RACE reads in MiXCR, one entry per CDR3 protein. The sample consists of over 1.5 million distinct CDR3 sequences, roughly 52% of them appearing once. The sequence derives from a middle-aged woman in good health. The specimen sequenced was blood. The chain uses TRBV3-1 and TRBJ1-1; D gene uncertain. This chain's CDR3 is CASSQGTSSPTMAFF. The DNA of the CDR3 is TGTGCCAGCAGCCAAGGGACCTCGTCCCCGACTATGGCTTTCTTT.